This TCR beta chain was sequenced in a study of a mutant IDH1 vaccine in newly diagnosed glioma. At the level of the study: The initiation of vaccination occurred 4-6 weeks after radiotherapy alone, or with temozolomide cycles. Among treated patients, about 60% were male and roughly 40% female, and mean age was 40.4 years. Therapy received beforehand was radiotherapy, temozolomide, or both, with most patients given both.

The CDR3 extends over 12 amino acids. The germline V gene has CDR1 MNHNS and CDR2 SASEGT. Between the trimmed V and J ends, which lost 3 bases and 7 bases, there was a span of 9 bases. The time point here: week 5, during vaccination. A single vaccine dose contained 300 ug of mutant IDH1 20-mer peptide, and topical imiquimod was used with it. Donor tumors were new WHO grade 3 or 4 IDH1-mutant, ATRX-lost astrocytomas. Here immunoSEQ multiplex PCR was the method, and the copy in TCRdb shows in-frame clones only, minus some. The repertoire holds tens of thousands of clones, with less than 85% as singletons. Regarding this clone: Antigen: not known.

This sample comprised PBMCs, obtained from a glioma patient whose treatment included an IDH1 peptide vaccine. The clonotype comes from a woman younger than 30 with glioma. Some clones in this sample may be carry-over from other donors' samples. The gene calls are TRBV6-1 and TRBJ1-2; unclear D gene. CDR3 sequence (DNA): TGTGCCAGCAGTGACCAATACGCTGGCTACACCTTC. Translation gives CASSDQYAGYTF.